This passage covers 17 T cell receptor beta chains from one sample sequenced in a study of OX40 agonist ivuxolimab in advanced cancers. TCRdb's copy holds only in-frame clones and misses some; the assay was immunoSEQ multiplex PCR. Of tens of thousands of clones detected, roughly nine tenths appear once; the ten largest clones hold around 11%. Here the sequenced sample was CD4+ or CD8+ T cells sorted from blood, taken in a trial of the OX40 agonist ivuxolimab. These receptors all stem from an adult with an advanced solid tumor such as melanoma, head and neck, liver or kidney cancer.

V gene TRBV19 combines with J gene TRBJ2-7; TRBD2 matches at 8 bases. The CDR3 covers 13 residues. The V gene's germline CDR1 is LNHDA and CDR2 SQIVND (reference sequence). The ends lost 8 bases at V and 4 bases at J; junction bases unmatched: 7. CDR3 DNA: TGTGCCAGTGCCACTAGCGGACTATACGAGCAGTACTTC. Protein product: CASATSGLYEQYF.

The gene calls are TRBV19 and TRBJ2-7; possibly TRBD2 for D (6 bases). The CDR3 runs 14 residues. Germline loops: CDR1 LNHDA, CDR2 SQIVND (reference sequence). Between the trimmed V and J ends, which lost 7 bases and 1 base, there was a span of 14 bases. CDR3 sequence reads: CASKFGGESYEQYF. The CDR3 DNA sequence: TGTGCCAGTAAATTCGGCGGGGAGTCCTACGAGCAGTACTTC. Combining the CDR3 with reference TRBV19 and TRBJ2-7 gives the whole variable domain DGGITQSPKYLFRKEGQNVTLSCEQNLNHDAMYWYRQDPGQGLRLIYYSQIVNDFQKGDIAEGYSVSREKKESFPLTVTSAQKNPTAFYLCASKFGGESYEQYFGPGTRLTVT.

This clone was found a few times. The J gene is TRBJ1-5, the V gene TRBV28; D gene uncertain. V was shortened by 1 base and J by 0 bases, with 7 bases between the two germline ends. CDR3 size: 15 residues. CDR1 is MDHEN, CDR2 SYDVKM, per germline. CDR3 loop: CASSLLAVSNQPQHF. The CDR3 bases are TGTGCCAGCAGTTTATTGGCAGTTAGCAATCAGCCCCAGCATTTT.

The chain carries TRBV27 and TRBJ1-1; D gene ambiguous. Trimming took 2 bases from V and 1 from J, leaving 11 bases between them. The germline CDR1 and CDR2 sequences are MNHEY and SMNVEV (reference sequence). This CDR3 comprises 15 residues. For the CDR3, the DNA is TGTGCCAGCAGTTTAGGGCTTCCCTCGAACACTGAAGCTTTCTTT. Encoded protein: CASSLGLPSNTEAFF.

This chain uses TRBV13 with TRBJ2-5, with D unclear. The CDR3 extends over 13 amino acids. The V end lost 3 bases, the J end lost 7 bases, and 12 bases lay between the germline ends. Germline CDR1 and CDR2: PRHDT and FYEKMQ (reference sequence). The DNA of the CDR3 is TGTGCCAGCAGCTTTGCAGCGCACAGGACCCAGTACTTC. This translates into CASSFAAHRTQYF.

The V gene is TRBV10-1, the J gene TRBJ2-2; D not certain. The CDR3 consists of 14 residues. Germline V gene data show CDR1 as WNHNN and CDR2 as SYGVQD (reference sequence). V was clipped by 6 bases and J by 6 bases, with 14 bases between them. The chain's CDR3 is CASSGELRPGELFF. In DNA, the CDR3 is TGCGCCAGCAGCGGCGAGTTGAGACCCGGGGAGCTGTTTTTT.

V and J are TRBV19 and TRBJ2-3; 12 nucleotides align to TRBD2. Germline CDR1 and CDR2: LNHDA and SQIVND (reference sequence). V lost 6 bases to trimming and J lost 3 bases; unmatched junction nucleotides: 1. The CDR3 totals 14 residues. Written as DNA, the CDR3 is TGTGCCAGTAGGACTAGCGGGGGAACAGATACGCAGTATTTT. Translating gives CASRTSGGTDTQYF.

This sequence joins TRBV27 and TRBJ1-2, with 9 bases matching TRBD1. CDR3 length: 15 amino acids. Looked up from germline, CDR1 is MNHEY and CDR2 is SMNVEV (reference sequence). V shed 4 bases, J shed 4 bases, and the junction held 7 bases outside the gene matches. In DNA form, the CDR3 reads TGTGCCAGCAGTTCCAGCCGGACAGGGGCCTATGGCTACACCTTC. This gives the protein CASSSSRTGAYGYTF.

This chain connects TRBV27 to TRBJ2-2, with D maybe TRBD2 (5 bases). Trimming cost V 2 bases and J 7 bases, with 5 bases left between them. There are 12 residues in the CDR3. The V gene's germline CDR1 is MNHEY and CDR2 SMNVEV (reference sequence). In DNA form, the CDR3 reads TGTGCCAGCAGTTTAGGACTCGGGGAGCTGTTTTTT. It yields the protein CASSLGLGELFF.

The chain has TRBV27 and TRBJ2-7; 10 bases are shared with TRBD1. There are 17 residues in the CDR3. Germline loops: CDR1 MNHEY, CDR2 SMNVEV (reference sequence). Unmatched junction bases numbered 17, after V lost 6 bases and J lost 6 bases. DNA of the CDR3: TGTGCCAGCAGGCAAAGCCTCCTGGGACAGGGGTTTTTCGAGCAGTACTTC. Amino acid sequence: CASRQSLLGQGFFEQYF.

This clone was counted only a few times. This chain links TRBV7-2 with TRBJ1-2; D remains ambiguous. The CDR3 runs to 12 residues. Germline CDR1 SGHTA, CDR2 FQGNSA. V was shortened by 5 bases and J by 6 bases, with 10 bases between the two germline ends. CDR3: CASSARTHGYTF. In DNA, the CDR3 is TGTGCCAGCAGCGCTCGGACCCATGGCTACACCTTC.

V usage is TRBV14 and J usage is TRBJ1-2, with D tentatively TRBD1 (5 bases). CDR3 length: 15 amino acids. V was cut by 4 bases and J by 0 bases, with 12 bases left in between. Germline values: CDR1 SGHDN, CDR2 FVKESK. The CDR3 spells CASSPRRDPNYGYTF. CDR3 bases: TGTGCCAGCAGCCCCAGGCGGGACCCTAACTATGGCTACACCTTC.

This clone was found a few times. The chain uses TRBV11-2 and TRBJ2-2; D remains ambiguous. CDR1 and CDR2 (germline): SGHAT, FQNNGV. The CDR3 contains 12 residues. V lost 5 bases and J 7 bases, leaving 8 bases between the germline ends. CDR3 in DNA: TGTGCCAGCAGCCTCCGGGTCGGGGAGCTGTTTTTT. This sequence encodes CASSLRVGELFF.

This chain's CDR3 is CASSVTTDAEAFF. The CDR3 region has the DNA TGTGCCAGTAGTGTCACCACGGACGCTGAAGCTTTCTTT. This chain links TRBV19 with TRBJ1-1; D ambiguous. The CDR3 has 13 amino acids. V dropped 5 bases and J dropped 6 bases, with 13 bases sitting between them. Germline V gene lookup returns CDR1 LNHDA and CDR2 SQIVND (reference sequence).

The chain combines TRBV27 with TRBJ2-3; 11 bases match TRBD1. Germline CDR1 reads MNHEY; CDR2 reads SMNVEV (reference sequence). The V and J ends lost 6 bases and 2 bases, in that order; junction bases with no gene match: 7. The CDR3 totals 16 residues. This chain's CDR3 is CASRRTGGLHTDTQYF. The CDR3, as DNA: TGTGCCAGCAGAAGGACAGGGGGCCTCCACACAGATACGCAGTATTTT.

The V call is TRBV6-5, the J call TRBJ2-7; D is unclear. Between the trimmed V and J ends, which lost 6 bases and 5 bases, there was a span of 17 bases. Germline V lookup: CDR1 MNHEY, CDR2 SVGAGI. The CDR3 runs 14 residues. The DNA of the CDR3 is TGTGCCAGCAGCCTTAAAGGTGGTTTGGACGAGCAGTACTTC. Residues: CASSLKGGLDEQYF.

The chain joins TRBV5-1 to TRBJ1-5; 7 bases are a match to TRBD1. The CDR3 totals 15 residues. From germline, CDR1 is SGHRS and CDR2 YFSETQ. With 4 bases clipped from V and 7 bases from J, the junction kept 11 bases outside the gene matches. The CDR3 nucleotides are TGCGCCAGCAGCCCACTCGGACAGGTGGGGCAGCCCCAGCATTTT. Encoded protein: CASSPLGQVGQPQHF. Using reference TRBV5-1 and TRBJ1-5 for the parts outside the CDR3, the full variable domain is KAGVTQTPRYLIKTRGQQVTLSCSPISGHRSVSWYQQTPGQGLQFLFEYFSETQRNKGNFPGRFSGRQFSNSRSEMNVSTLELGDSALYLCASSPLGQVGQPQHFGDGTRLSIL.